The 29 T cell receptor beta chains below were found in one sample sequenced in a study of identical twins. TCRdb itself ran the 5' RACE reads through MiXCR, one entry per CDR3 protein. The sample includes 510,000 or so distinct CDR3 sequences, over 12% seen only once; the top ten take around 0.48%. The sample was also linked to a second study, of yellow fever vaccine responses in identical twins.

The sample consisted of CD4+ T cells sorted from blood. These receptors were collected from a woman aged 18-29 years in good health.

J is TRBJ2-5 and V is TRBV15; D possibly uses TRBD1 or TRBD2 (5 bases each). V was shortened by 3 bases and J by 7 bases, with 12 bases between the two germline ends. The CDR3 extends over 13 amino acids. Germline loops: CDR1 LNHNV, CDR2 YYDKDF (reference sequence). DNA for the CDR3: TGTGCCACCAGCAGGGGGCCCGAGGGGACCCAGTACTTC. Translated, it gives CATSRGPEGTQYF.

This clonotype was seen only once. V gene TRBV27 combines with J gene TRBJ1-1; D possibly corresponds to TRBD1 (6 bases). This CDR3 region has 14 residues. The V end lost 5 bases, the J end lost 5 bases, and 15 bases lay between the germline ends. From germline, CDR1 is MNHEY and CDR2 SMNVEV (reference sequence). The CDR3 spells CASSTPGHRTEAFF. CDR3 DNA sequence: TGTGCCAGCAGTACCCCGGGACACCGGACTGAAGCTTTCTTT.

With respect to this clonotype: The junction does not match germline at one end; this may be a read error. The V and J genes are TRBV12-3 or TRBV12-4 and TRBJ2-5; TRBD1 agrees at 7 bases. The CDR3 length is 11 residues. CDR3 protein: CASSPGTAPDF. The DNA for the CDR3 is TGTGCCAGCAGTCCCGGGACAGCCCCGGACTTC.

This clonotype was observed many times. The rearrangement uses TRBV2 and TRBJ1-5; possible D gene TRBD1, 6 bases. The V and J ends lost 6 bases and 0 bases respectively, with 18 bases between them. Looked up from germline, CDR1 is SNHLY and CDR2 is FYNNEI. This CDR3 has 17 residues. In nucleotides, the CDR3 is TGTGCCAGCAGGATAGGGGGACAACAATATAGCAATCAGCCCCAGCATTTT. This encodes CASRIGGQQYSNQPQHF.

This rearrangement joins TRBV4-1 to TRBJ2-6; 16 bases match TRBD2. The length of the CDR3 is 17 residues. Germline assignment: CDR1 MGHRA and CDR2 YSYEKL. J was trimmed by 8 bases and V by 6 bases; bases with no gene match: 7. The CDR3 DNA is TGCGCCAGCAGTAAGCCGGGACTAGCGGGGGGGACCAACGTCCTGACTTTC. Its protein product is CASSKPGLAGGTNVLTF.

The chain employs TRBV5-5 and TRBJ2-7; 9 bases agree with TRBD2. The CDR3 is made up of 16 amino acids. Germline CDR1 is SGHKS and CDR2 is YYEKEE (reference sequence). The junction had 8 bases not matched to a gene; V was cut back by 4 bases and J by 0 bases. CDR3 protein: CASSVWSSGSSYEQYF. In DNA form, the CDR3 reads TGTGCCAGCAGCGTGTGGAGTAGCGGGAGCTCCTACGAGCAGTACTTC.

The CDR3 coding sequence is TGTGCCATCAGGACGAGTAGGGAAACCTACGAGCAGTACTTC. Protein sequence: CAIRTSRETYEQYF. V is TRBV10-3 and J is TRBJ2-7; no definite D call. V lost 6 bases to trimming and J lost 2 bases, with 14 bases between them. The germline V gene has CDR1 ENHRY and CDR2 SYGVKD. CDR3 length: 14 amino acids.

This clonotype was counted only a few times. The V gene is TRBV12-3 or TRBV12-4, the J gene TRBJ1-1; unclear D gene. Trimming shortened V by 4 bases and J by 1 base, and 13 bases separated the two germline ends. The length of the CDR3 is 15 residues. The CDR3 bases are TGTGCCAGCAGTTCAGAAAGGGTTAGGAACACTGAAGCTTTCTTT. Its translation is CASSSERVRNTEAFF.

For the CDR3, the DNA is TGCGCCAGCAGCTTGGGTAACAAAGAGACCCAGTACTTC. This encodes CASSLGNKETQYF. The chain links TRBV5-1 to TRBJ2-5; the D is unclear. The germline V gene encodes CDR1 SGHRS and CDR2 YFSETQ. V shed 0 bases and J shed 3 bases, with 6 bases lying between them. CDR3 length: 13 amino acids.

CDR3 in amino acids: CSARDPRGGFGGAEDYQPQHF. Written as DNA, the CDR3 is TGCAGTGCTAGAGATCCCCGGGGTGGGTTCGGGGGGGCTGAGGATTATCAGCCCCAGCATTTT. V is TRBV20-1 and J is TRBJ1-5; D may be TRBD1 (6 bases). Germline assignment: CDR1 DFQATT and CDR2 SNEGSKA (reference sequence). Deletions cut 0 bases from V and 5 bases from J, with 32 bases between. The CDR3 length is 21 residues.

This clonotype was recorded a few times. The rearrangement joins TRBV19 to TRBJ2-1; 9 bases agree with TRBD1. J gave up 6 bases and V 7 bases, and 10 bases lay outside the gene matches. The germline V gene has CDR1 LNHDA and CDR2 SQIVND (reference sequence). The length of the CDR3 is 15 residues. This CDR3 reads CASTLTGGSGNEQFF. Written as DNA, the CDR3 is TGTGCCAGTACGCTCACAGGGGGCTCCGGCAATGAGCAGTTCTTC.

This chain joins TRBV3-1 and TRBJ2-2; D may be TRBD2 (5 bases). V dropped 6 bases and J dropped 1 base, with 9 bases sitting between them. Germline CDR1 reads LGHDT; CDR2 reads YNNKEL (reference sequence). This CDR3 spans 14 amino acids. The CDR3 region is CASSPSGNTGELFF. The CDR3 DNA reads as TGTGCCAGCAGTCCAAGCGGGAACACCGGGGAGCTGTTTTTT.

This clonotype was detected only a few times. The V gene is TRBV3-1, the J gene TRBJ1-5; D not resolved. CDR1 and CDR2 (germline): LGHDT, YNNKEL (reference sequence). Trimming cost V 0 bases and J 4 bases, with 7 bases left between them. This CDR3 spans 14 amino acids. CDR3 protein: CASSQDRINQPQHF. The CDR3 DNA reads as TGTGCCAGCAGCCAAGACAGGATAAATCAGCCCCAGCATTTT.

V is TRBV27 and J is TRBJ1-6; possibly TRBD1 for D (5 bases). With 7 bases removed from V and 10 bases from J, the gap between germline ends came to 17 bases. Germline lookup yields CDR1 MNHEY and CDR2 SMNVEV (reference sequence). There are 14 residues in the CDR3. This CDR3 reads CASNRGDFRSPLHF. In nucleotides, the CDR3 is TGTGCCAGCAATCGGGGGGATTTCAGGTCACCCCTCCACTTT.

The rearrangement uses TRBV29-1 and TRBJ2-7, with D possibly matching TRBD2 (5 bases). The CDR3 runs to 14 residues. The germline V gene encodes CDR1 SQVTM and CDR2 ANQGSEA. V was pared by 6 bases and J by 0 bases, with 15 bases between. The CDR3 reads CSVARVQPSYEQYF. CDR3 nucleotide sequence: TGCAGCGTAGCGCGGGTACAGCCCTCCTACGAGCAGTACTTC.

J is TRBJ2-7 and V is TRBV13, with D unresolved. Germline-derived CDR1 and CDR2 are PRHDT and FYEKMQ (reference sequence). This CDR3 is built from 14 residues. The ends were cut back, 2 bases at V and 6 bases at J, with 14 bases in the middle. This CDR3 reads CASSLYRAVSEQYF. The CDR3, as DNA: TGTGCCAGCAGCTTATACCGGGCGGTGAGCGAGCAGTACTTC.

This rearrangement joins TRBV4-1 to TRBJ2-2, with a tentative D call TRBD2 (7 bases). From germline, CDR1 is MGHRA and CDR2 YSYEKL. This CDR3 region has 16 residues. V was shortened by 1 base and J by 4 bases, with 13 bases between the two germline ends. CDR3: CASSQGGGHLTGELFF. CDR3 coding DNA: TGCGCCAGCAGCCAAGGGGGGGGCCATCTCACCGGGGAGCTGTTTTTT.

CDR3 loop: CSARRPSGREIEQFF. The CDR3 nucleotides are TGCAGTGCTAGACGGCCTAGCGGGAGAGAAATTGAGCAGTTCTTC. The rearrangement links TRBV20-1 to TRBJ2-1, with 10 bases aligning to TRBD2. This CDR3 is 15 amino acids long. Germline V CDR1 and CDR2: DFQATT, SNEGSKA (reference sequence). V lost 2 bases, J lost 9 bases, and 10 bases stayed unmatched.

The V call is TRBV5-8, the J call TRBJ2-5; D is perhaps TRBD2 (5 bases). CDR1 and CDR2 from the germline V gene are SGHTS and YDEGEE. This CDR3 comprises 14 residues. Trimming cost V 4 bases and J 1 base, with 11 bases left between them. CDR3 in amino acids: CASSHAGVQETQYF. CDR3 in DNA: TGTGCCAGCAGCCATGCCGGGGTCCAAGAGACCCAGTACTTC.

This clonotype was seen a few times. The CDR3 reads CAIRGDSLFEQYF. In DNA form, the CDR3 reads TGTGCCATCAGGGGGGACAGCCTCTTCGAGCAGTACTTC. The chain recombines TRBV10-3 with TRBJ2-7; 7 bases agree with TRBD1. V lost 6 bases, J lost 6 bases, and 8 bases stayed unmatched. This CDR3 is 13 amino acids long. In germline, CDR1 is ENHRY, CDR2 SYGVKD.

This chain connects TRBV4-2 to TRBJ2-1; 8 bases match TRBD2. Germline V gives CDR1 LGHNA, CDR2 YNFKEQ. There are 13 residues in the CDR3. The junction had 6 bases not matched to a gene; V was cut back by 0 bases and J by 14 bases. The CDR3 loop reads CASSQDKGLEEFF. Written as DNA, the CDR3 is TGTGCCAGCAGCCAAGATAAGGGACTAGAAGAGTTCTTC.

The chain links TRBV5-5 to TRBJ2-5, with unresolved D. CDR3 length equals 17 residues. CDR1 is SGHKS, CDR2 YYEKEE, per germline (reference sequence). Between the trimmed V and J ends, which lost 1 base and 7 bases, there was a span of 23 bases. The CDR3 coding sequence is TGTGCCAGCAGCTTGAATGGTGGCAGCACAAGGTCCGGGACCCAGTACTTC. As protein: CASSLNGGSTRSGTQYF.

This clonotype appeared a few times. The V call is TRBV6-1, the J call TRBJ2-1; D unresolved. Trimming pared 1 base from V and 7 bases from J, leaving 11 bases between. The CDR3 consists of 14 residues. Germline V gene sequence: CDR1 MNHNS, CDR2 SASEGT. CDR3 sequence: CASSEGGLVNEQFF. The CDR3 coding sequence is TGTGCCAGCAGTGAAGGAGGTCTCGTTAATGAGCAGTTCTTC.

This clonotype was picked up a small number of times. This sequence joins TRBV20-1 and TRBJ2-5; D might be TRBD2 (6 bases). V was trimmed by 1 base and J by 2 bases, leaving 20 bases between them. Germline lookup yields CDR1 DFQATT and CDR2 SNEGSKA (reference sequence). The CDR3 totals 17 residues. CDR3 sequence: CSARATTSGAEQETQYF. The CDR3, as DNA: TGCAGTGCTAGAGCCACAACCTCGGGAGCGGAACAAGAGACCCAGTACTTC.

This clonotype was seen ten or more times. This CDR3 reads CASSFWGVGDNEQFF. The CDR3 coding sequence is TGTGCCAGCAGCTTTTGGGGGGTCGGAGACAATGAGCAGTTCTTC. This chain joins TRBV7-2 and TRBJ2-1; D might be TRBD2 (6 bases). The CDR3 has 15 residues. CDR1 is SGHTA and CDR2 is FQGNSA in the germline V gene. V gave up 3 bases and J gave up 5 bases, with 14 bases separating them.

The chain uses TRBV3-1 and TRBJ2-7, with unresolved D. V was pared by 1 base and J by 6 bases, with 10 bases between. The CDR3 loop spans 13 amino acids. In germline, CDR1 is LGHDT, CDR2 YNNKEL (reference sequence). The CDR3 nucleotides are TGTGCCAGCAGCCAAGTGTCGTCTAGCGAGCAGTACGTC. It translates to CASSQVSSSEQYV.

This chain joins TRBV3-1 and TRBJ2-6; no reliable D call. Trimming pared 4 bases from V and 0 bases from J, leaving 13 bases between. Germline V gene lookup returns CDR1 LGHDT and CDR2 YNNKEL (reference sequence). The CDR3 is 17 amino acids. CDR3 amino acids: CASSRAAARSGANVLTF. CDR3 coding DNA: TGTGCCAGCAGCCGTGCGGCCGCCCGCTCTGGGGCCAACGTCCTGACTTTC.

The V call is TRBV20-1, the J call TRBJ2-5; D is ambiguous. The CDR3 is made up of 17 amino acids. Germline V gene data show CDR1 as DFQATT and CDR2 as SNEGSKA (reference sequence). Trimming left V 2 bases short and J 2 bases short, with 21 bases between. The CDR3 region is CSARSGSPGFIQETQYF. CDR3 nucleotides: TGCAGTGCTAGAAGTGGGTCCCCAGGCTTCATACAAGAGACCCAGTACTTC.

This chain uses TRBV7-2 with TRBJ2-1; tentatively, D is TRBD2 (6 bases). Germline loops: CDR1 SGHTA, CDR2 FQGNSA. The length of the CDR3 is 15 residues. V was pared by 1 base and J by 8 bases, with 15 bases between. As DNA, the CDR3 is TGTGCCAGCAGCTTAGATGGTAGCGGCGTCTATGAGCAGTTCTTC. Protein sequence: CASSLDGSGVYEQFF.